The 26 T cell receptor beta chains reported below all come from one sample, sequenced in a study of CD8+ T cells in alopecia areata. Sequencing relied on a cDNA template that was reverse transcribed from extracted RNA. Sequencing used immunoSEQ multiplex PCR; TCRdb keeps in-frame clones, though not all of them. This table holds around 36,000 clones, 45% to 65% found once. About five patients' CD4+ populations were sorted into CD25+CD127- cells. The sequencing sample was made of CD4+ Tregs sorted from blood. The receptor source for this set is a human donor with alopecia areata.

This clone was seen a handful of times. The chain couples TRBV7-8 to TRBJ2-7; 10 bases are a match to TRBD1. With 5 bases clipped from V and 2 bases from J, the junction kept 15 bases outside the gene matches. This CDR3 region has 18 residues. The germline CDR1 and CDR2 sequences are SGHVS and FQNEAQ. The CDR3 region is CASSPVRFLGTGAYEQYF. CDR3 in DNA: TGTGCCAGCAGCCCAGTTAGATTCTTGGGGACAGGGGCCTACGAGCAGTACTTC.

This sequence joins TRBV15 and TRBJ1-1, with D unresolved. The CDR3 covers 12 residues. CDR1 and CDR2 from the germline V gene are LNHNV and YYDKDF (reference sequence). Trimming stripped 8 bases from V and 4 bases from J, with 11 bases between. The CDR3 DNA sequence: TGTGCCACCGGTGGGGTTGGCACTGAAGCTTTCTTT. This gives the protein CATGGVGTEAFF.

V usage is TRBV19 and J usage is TRBJ1-1; D gene unclear. V was cut by 2 bases and J by 2 bases, with 9 bases left in between. This CDR3 is 14 amino acids long. CDR1 and CDR2 from the germline V gene are LNHDA and SQIVND (reference sequence). CDR3 loop: CASSISEVNTEAFF. The CDR3 DNA reads as TGTGCCAGTAGTATAAGTGAGGTCAACACTGAAGCTTTCTTT. The full variable domain, with the rest looked up from reference TRBV19 and TRBJ1-1, is DGGITQSPKYLFRKEGQNVTLSCEQNLNHDAMYWYRQDPGQGLRLIYYSQIVNDFQKGDIAEGYSVSREKKESFPLTVTSAQKNPTAFYLCASSISEVNTEAFFGQGTRLTVV.

The rearrangement links TRBV18 to TRBJ1-2; TRBD1 is a possible D gene (5 bases). The CDR3 has 16 amino acids. V was pared by 3 bases and J by 0 bases, with 14 bases between. CDR1 is KGHSH, CDR2 LQKENI, per germline. In nucleotides, the CDR3 is TGTGCCAGCTCACCGACCGCCGGGGGAGCTAACTATGGCTACACCTTC. It codes for CASSPTAGGANYGYTF.

Only a few counts were recorded for this clone. The rearrangement joins TRBV7-2 to TRBJ1-1, with D perhaps matching TRBD1 (5 bases). V lost 6 bases to trimming and J lost 4 bases, with 12 bases between them. The CDR3 length is 13 residues. CDR1 is SGHTA, CDR2 FQGNSA, per germline. For the CDR3, the DNA is TGTGCCAGCAGTTCTCAGGGCGGCACTGAAGCTTTCTTT. Encoded protein: CASSSQGGTEAFF.

The J gene is TRBJ2-5, the V gene TRBV18; D not certain. Trimming removed 1 base at V and 11 bases at J, with 14 bases between. This CDR3 comprises 13 residues. The V gene's germline CDR1 is KGHSH and CDR2 LQKENI. The CDR3 DNA follows: TGTGCCAGCTCACCACGACATCGGCTGGAGCAGTACTTC. It encodes CASSPRHRLEQYF.

The gene calls are TRBV7-2 and TRBJ2-2; D possibly corresponds to TRBD1 (8 bases). This CDR3 spans 16 amino acids. Germline V gene data show CDR1 as SGHTA and CDR2 as FQGNSA. Trimming left V 2 bases short and J 3 bases short, with 13 bases between. CDR3 bases: TGTGCCAGCAGCTTATCACAGGGGGGGTACACCGGGGAGCTGTTTTTT. The encoded protein is CASSLSQGGYTGELFF.

The CDR3 spells CSVERGRETEAFF. CDR3 nucleotides: TGCAGCGTTGAAAGAGGGAGAGAGACTGAAGCTTTCTTT. The V call is TRBV29-1, the J call TRBJ1-1; the D is unclear. Germline assignment: CDR1 SQVTM and CDR2 ANQGSEA. This CDR3 comprises 13 residues. V lost 2 bases and J lost 5, with 12 bases in between.

Only a few counts were recorded for this clone. The chain uses TRBV7-2 and TRBJ1-3; D is undetermined. CDR1 SGHTA and CDR2 FQGNSA come from the germline V gene. The CDR3 is made up of 15 amino acids. Trimming left V 5 bases short and J 0 bases short, with 11 bases between. Written as DNA, the CDR3 is TGTGCCAGCAGCCCTCTAGGGCTCTCTGGAAACACCATATATTTT. This sequence encodes CASSPLGLSGNTIYF.

The chain is built from TRBV19 and TRBJ2-2; D possibly corresponds to TRBD1 (6 bases). Trimming shortened V by 7 bases and J by 6 bases, and 12 bases separated the two germline ends. The CDR3 sequence is 13 residues long. Looked up from germline, CDR1 is LNHDA and CDR2 is SQIVND (reference sequence). The CDR3 DNA sequence: TGTGCCAGTATAACCCCAGGGGCCGGGGAGCTGTTTTTT. Translating gives CASITPGAGELFF.

This chain connects TRBV7-3 to TRBJ2-1; possible D gene TRBD2, 6 bases. The V gene lost 5 bases and the J gene lost 10 bases, with 15 bases spanning the gap. Germline lookup yields CDR1 SGHTA and CDR2 FQGTGA. This CDR3 has 13 amino acids. CDR3 DNA sequence: TGTGCCAGCAGCCTCCGCGGGGACTCGGAGCAGTTCTTC. Translating gives CASSLRGDSEQFF.

This sequence joins TRBV7-3 and TRBJ1-5, with D uncertain. Germline V gene data show CDR1 as SGHTA and CDR2 as FQGTGA. Trimming left V 4 bases short and J 9 bases short, with 4 bases between. The CDR3 is made up of 10 amino acids. The CDR3 is CASSSWPQHF. The CDR3 coding sequence is TGTGCCAGCAGCTCGTGGCCCCAGCATTTT.

The gene calls are TRBV5-1 and TRBJ2-4; D call uncertain. The CDR3 covers 14 residues. The germline gives CDR1 SGHRS, CDR2 YFSETQ. Trimming shortened V by 4 bases and J by 6 bases, and 14 bases separated the two germline ends. The CDR3 bases are TGCGCCAGCAGCCCCGGAACGGCGATAAACATTCAGTACTTC. Its translation: CASSPGTAINIQYF.

This clone is medium-sized in the sample. For the CDR3, the DNA is TGCGCCAGCAGCACCAACACAGATACGCAGTATTTT. As protein: CASSTNTDTQYF. J is TRBJ2-3 and V is TRBV5-1; D gene unclear. The V gene lost 4 bases and the J gene lost 2 bases, with 5 bases spanning the gap. This CDR3 is 12 amino acids long. Germline assignment: CDR1 SGHRS and CDR2 YFSETQ. The full variable domain, its missing parts supplied by reference TRBV5-1 and TRBJ2-3, is KAGVTQTPRYLIKTRGQQVTLSCSPISGHRSVSWYQQTPGQGLQFLFEYFSETQRNKGNFPGRFSGRQFSNSRSEMNVSTLELGDSALYLCASSTNTDTQYFGPGTRLTVL.

V is TRBV13 and J is TRBJ1-1; D remains unclear. The V end was cut by 0 bases, the J end by 5 bases, with 19 bases between. The V gene's germline CDR1 is PRHDT and CDR2 FYEKMQ (reference sequence). This CDR3 is 17 amino acids long. The CDR3 bases are TGTGCCAGCAGCTTAGGACAGCTCCCATTTTTGGGGACTGAAGCTTTCTTT. It is translated as CASSLGQLPFLGTEAFF.

The chain recombines TRBV5-4 with TRBJ2-3; 11 nucleotides agree with TRBD2. CDR1 SGHNT and CDR2 YYREEE come from the germline V gene (reference sequence). With V trimmed by 4 bases and J by 6 bases, 7 bases remained unmatched. CDR3 length equals 15 residues. The CDR3 reads CASSQLAGGEDTQYF. CDR3 nucleotides: TGTGCCAGCAGCCAATTAGCGGGAGGGGAGGATACGCAGTATTTT.

This clone was observed a handful of times. J is TRBJ1-1 and V is TRBV29-1; D perhaps matches TRBD1 (5 bases). Germline V gives CDR1 SQVTM, CDR2 ANQGSEA. The CDR3 extends over 11 amino acids. V was clipped by 6 bases and J by 3 bases, with 8 bases between them. The CDR3 spells CSVEGYTEAFF. CDR3 DNA sequence: TGCAGCGTGGAGGGGTACACTGAAGCTTTCTTT.

J is TRBJ2-4 and V is TRBV14; 10 nucleotides agree with TRBD1. Unmatched junction bases numbered 4, after V lost 1 base and J lost 7 bases. The germline V gene has CDR1 SGHDN and CDR2 FVKESK. The CDR3 has 15 residues. CDR3 protein: CASSQGGTGANIQYF. The CDR3 DNA reads TGTGCCAGCAGCCAAGGCGGGACAGGGGCGAACATTCAGTACTTC.

Here the CDR3 reads CASSLYLSPVTNYGYTF. In DNA form, the CDR3 reads TGTGCCAGCAGTTTATACCTATCCCCCGTTACTAACTATGGCTACACCTTC. The chain couples TRBV28 to TRBJ1-2; D is unresolved. The CDR3 spans 17 residues. CDR1 and CDR2 (germline): MDHEN, SYDVKM. Trimming stripped 1 base from V and 0 bases from J, with 15 bases between.

The chain has TRBV6-4 and TRBJ2-1, with TRBD2 matching over 8 bases. Trimming removed 5 bases from V and 10 bases from J; junction bases left unmatched: 7. The CDR3 length is 13 residues. Per the germline V gene, CDR1 is MRHNA and CDR2 is SNTAGT. In DNA, the CDR3 is TGTGCCAGCAGTCCGGGACTAGGAGGGGAGCAGTTCTTC. It translates to CASSPGLGGEQFF.

CDR3 sequence reads: CASSLTPMDASQKTQYF. CDR3 bases: TGTGCCAGCAGCTTGACACCCATGGACGCAAGCCAGAAGACCCAGTACTTC. This rearrangement joins TRBV7-2 to TRBJ2-5; D unclear. The CDR3 extends over 17 amino acids. Germline values: CDR1 SGHTA, CDR2 FQGNSA. V lost 3 bases and J lost 6, with 23 bases in between.

The chain employs TRBV19 and TRBJ1-1; no clear D gene. V dropped 5 bases and J dropped 1 base, with 14 bases sitting between them. The CDR3 loop spans 15 amino acids. The V gene's germline CDR1 is LNHDA and CDR2 SQIVND (reference sequence). DNA of the CDR3: TGTGCCAGTAGTGTCAAGGGTCAGACGAACACTGAAGCTTTCTTT. Its protein product is CASSVKGQTNTEAFF.

V and J are TRBV10-3 and TRBJ2-3, with D hard to call. The ends were cut back, 6 bases at V and 2 bases at J, with 6 bases in the middle. The CDR3 is made up of 12 amino acids. The germline CDR1 and CDR2 sequences are ENHRY and SYGVKD. The CDR3 DNA is TGTGCCATCAGCCAGCCCACAGATACGCAGTATTTT. This codes for CAISQPTDTQYF.

This clone was observed a single time. The chain combines TRBV7-3 with TRBJ2-7, with D perhaps matching TRBD1 (5 bases). The CDR3 runs 18 residues. Trimming took off 2 bases at V and 0 bases at J, with 20 bases between the two ends. Per the germline V gene, CDR1 is SGHTA and CDR2 is FQGTGA. Here the CDR3 DNA reads TGTGCCAGCAGCTTAGTAGGGCTGACAGCCCAGAGCTCCTACGAGCAGTACTTC. Protein sequence: CASSLVGLTAQSSYEQYF.

This clone turned up a few times. The V and J genes are TRBV30 and TRBJ2-1; 11 nucleotides match TRBD2. Germline V gene sequence: CDR1 GTSNPN, CDR2 SVGIG (reference sequence). The CDR3 runs to 15 residues. V trimming: 4 bases; J trimming: 6 bases; junction bases outside the gene matches: 8. CDR3 DNA sequence: TGTGCCTGGAAAACTAGCGGGAGACGGGGCAATGAGCAGTTCTTC. Its translation is CAWKTSGRRGNEQFF.

The J gene is TRBJ1-1, the V gene TRBV5-1; D remains ambiguous. V was clipped by 0 bases and J by 1 base, with 4 bases between them. Germline CDR1 is SGHRS and CDR2 is YFSETQ. The CDR3 totals 13 residues. CDR3 in amino acids: CASSLAGNTEAFF. CDR3 DNA sequence: TGCGCCAGCAGCTTGGCAGGGAACACTGAAGCTTTCTTT. Full variable domain (missing parts from reference TRBV5-1 and TRBJ1-1): KAGVTQTPRYLIKTRGQQVTLSCSPISGHRSVSWYQQTPGQGLQFLFEYFSETQRNKGNFPGRFSGRQFSNSRSEMNVSTLELGDSALYLCASSLAGNTEAFFGQGTRLTVV.